Sequencing of this T cell receptor beta chain was carried out in a study of blood T cell repertoires in COVID-19 (TCRdb year 2020). About the investigation overall: Samples from collaborators originated in the United States, Italy and Spain and spanned both the acute and convalescent phases of COVID-19. The material from the prospective study consisted of cDNA or gDNA derived from T cells, B-cell-depleted T cells, or PBMCs. Subjects who had been exposed to COVID-19, were actively infected with it, or had recovered from it provided the deeply sampled blood TCRbeta repertoires that made up the dataset. The repertoires were released in a freely available public database meant as a resource for research on the immune response to SARS-CoV-2. Samples were obtained from the ongoing ImmuneRACE study (first 160 participants) and from over 1,000 subjects provided by 6 global collaborators. A de-identified subject ID, COVID-19 status, age in years and sex were almost always included in the sample metadata. HLA class I and class II types, where available, came from metadata supplied by the sample provider rather than from assay-based typing.

The collaborating institutions used their own protocols to collect whole blood in K2EDTA tubes. For TCRbeta analysis, collaborator samples were shipped as frozen whole blood, as isolated PBMCs, or as DNA extracted from either sample type. About this clone itself: The antigen it binds to is not known. Nothing much larger sits one base from this clone, and base qualities are not available.

TCRbeta CDR3 regions were amplified from genomic DNA by means of the immunoSEQ Assay, a bias-controlled multiplex PCR. The authors' analysis ran thus. The number of nucleated cells in each sample was estimated from the amplification of reference gene primers within the assay. To quantify the absolute abundance of each unique TCRbeta CDR3 rearrangement, sequence reads were collapsed and filtered. For each sample, productive Simpson clonality was calculated by taking the square root of Simpson's diversity index across productive rearrangements. Imported from immuneACCESS, the table was reduced by TCRdb to in-frame sequences with V and J called. These copies leave out some clones; in studies compared against another copy, an unresolved V gene accounts for under half, and the cause of the remainder is not known. V and J calls and clone size are as listed in that table; D and trimming were resolved from the DNA. The sample includes roughly 140,000 clones, with 80% to 85% observed a single time. Approximately 4.1% of the sample goes to the ten largest clones.

From its cysteine to its phenylalanine, the CDR3 spans 15 amino acids. Only the CDR3 region is kept as DNA, spanning 45 bases read in frame from base 1. CDR1 and CDR2, looked up from the germline V gene, are KGHSH and LQKENI. V and J are truncated by 0 bases and 5 bases respectively, leaving an intervening sequence of 10 bases. Here is what the overall study found, with its caveats: Clinical and demographic metadata were provided uncurated, with the amount varying by source and participant.

The specimen sequenced was peripheral blood. Rearrangement joined TRBV18 to TRBJ1-4; the D gene is perhaps TRBD1, on 5 matching bases. The source is a woman of 80 years or more with acute or convalescent COVID-19. The base sequence is TGTGCCAGCTCACCACCCGACAGCCAAAATGAAAAACTGTTTTTT. Protein translation: CASSPPDSQNEKLFF.